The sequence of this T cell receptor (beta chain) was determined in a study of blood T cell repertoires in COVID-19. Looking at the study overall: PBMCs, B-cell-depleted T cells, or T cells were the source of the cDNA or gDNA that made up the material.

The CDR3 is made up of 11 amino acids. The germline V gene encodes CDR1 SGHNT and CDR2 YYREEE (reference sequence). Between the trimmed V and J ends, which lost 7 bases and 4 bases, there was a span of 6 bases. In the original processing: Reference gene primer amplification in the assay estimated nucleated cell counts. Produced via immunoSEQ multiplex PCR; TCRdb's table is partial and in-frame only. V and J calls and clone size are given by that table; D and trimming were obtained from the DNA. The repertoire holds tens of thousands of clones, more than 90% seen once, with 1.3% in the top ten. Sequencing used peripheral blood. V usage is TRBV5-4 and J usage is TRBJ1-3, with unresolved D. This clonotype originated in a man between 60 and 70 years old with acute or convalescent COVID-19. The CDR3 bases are TGTGCCAGCGGCGGGGGAAACACCATATATTTT. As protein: CASGGGNTIYF.